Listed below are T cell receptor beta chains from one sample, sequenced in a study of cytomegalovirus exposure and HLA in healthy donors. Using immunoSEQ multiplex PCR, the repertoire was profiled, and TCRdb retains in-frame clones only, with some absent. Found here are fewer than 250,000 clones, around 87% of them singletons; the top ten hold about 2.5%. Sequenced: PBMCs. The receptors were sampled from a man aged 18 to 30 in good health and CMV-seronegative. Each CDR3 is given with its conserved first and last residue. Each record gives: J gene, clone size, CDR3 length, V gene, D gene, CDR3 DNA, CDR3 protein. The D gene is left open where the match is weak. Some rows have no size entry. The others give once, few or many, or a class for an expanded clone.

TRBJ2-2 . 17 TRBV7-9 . TGTGCCAGCAGCTTAACAGGAGGGGTTCTTGACACCGGGGAGCTGTTTTTT CASSLTGGVLDTGELFF
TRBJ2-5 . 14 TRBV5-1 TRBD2 TGCGCCAGCGTCCACGGGACTAGTCAAGAGACCCAGTACTTC CASVHGTSQETQYF
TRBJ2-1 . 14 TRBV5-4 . TGTGCCAGCAGCTCCCCGAAGGTGGGAGATGAGCAGTTCTTC CASSSPKVGDEQFF
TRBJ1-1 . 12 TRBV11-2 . TGTGCCACTCACGAGGAGGGCACTGAAGCTTTCTTT CATHEEGTEAFF
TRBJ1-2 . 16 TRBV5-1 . TGCGCCAGCAGCGAAGTCGTCTGGGGGCGCGATGATGGCTACACCTTC CASSEVVWGRDDGYTF
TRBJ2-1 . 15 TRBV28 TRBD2 TGTGCCAGCAGCTCCATTGGACTAGCTTCCAATGAGCAGTTCTTC CASSSIGLASNEQFF
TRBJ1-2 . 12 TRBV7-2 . TGTGCCAGCAGCCCCTTGTGGGCTGGCTACACCTTC CASSPLWAGYTF
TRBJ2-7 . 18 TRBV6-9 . TGTGCCAGCATTAGACCCCCCCTCTGGCGGGGAGTTGTCTACGAGCAGTACTTC CASIRPPLWRGVVYEQYF
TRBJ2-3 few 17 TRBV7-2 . TGTGCCAGCAGCTCGGAGAAGACTAGTGCCAGCACAGATACGCAGTATTTT CASSSEKTSASTDTQYF
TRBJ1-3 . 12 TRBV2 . TGTGCCAGCAGTCTTATTCGGGACACCATATATTTT CASSLIRDTIYF
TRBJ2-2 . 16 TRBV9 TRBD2 TGTGCCAGCAGCGTACTAACTAGCGAGAACACCGGGGAGCTGTTTTTT CASSVLTSENTGELFF
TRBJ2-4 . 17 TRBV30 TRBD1 TGTGCCTGGAGTGTACCGGACAGGGGTTCGGGCAAAAACATTCAGTACTTC CAWSVPDRGSGKNIQYF
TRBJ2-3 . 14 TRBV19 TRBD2 TGTGCCAGTAGTATAGGGCACGGGGGGGATACGCAGTATTTT CASSIGHGGDTQYF
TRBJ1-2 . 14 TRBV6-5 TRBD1 TGTGCCAGCAGCTCCTCCACAGGGGACTATGGCTACACCTTC CASSSSTGDYGYTF
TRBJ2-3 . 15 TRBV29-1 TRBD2 TGCAGCGTTGAAGTCGAGGGAGGGATGTCAGATACGCAGTATTTT CSVEVEGGMSDTQYF
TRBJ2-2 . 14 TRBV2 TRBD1 TGTGCCAGCAGTGAGCAGGGGGTTACCGGGGAGCTGTTTTTT CASSEQGVTGELFF
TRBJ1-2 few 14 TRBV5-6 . TGTGCCAGCACCCCTGTAGGACAAAACCACGGCTACACCTTC CASTPVGQNHGYTF
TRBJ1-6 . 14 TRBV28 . TGTGCCAGCAGGTCTCGGGAGGTTGTGTCACCCCTCCACTTT CASRSREVVSPLHF
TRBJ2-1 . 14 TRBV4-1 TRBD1 TGCGCCAGCAGCGATCGGGACAGGGTGAGAGAGCAGTTCTTC CASSDRDRVREQFF
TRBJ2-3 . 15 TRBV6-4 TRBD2 TGTGCCAGCAGTGATACAGCGGGAAGCACAGATACGCAGTATTTT CASSDTAGSTDTQYF
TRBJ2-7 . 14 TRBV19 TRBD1 TGTGCCAGTACCACCGGACAGGGAAACTACGAGCAGTACTTC CASTTGQGNYEQYF
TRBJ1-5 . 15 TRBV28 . TGTGCCAGCAGCCGAGCCCAGGGTCGGAATCAGCCCCAGCATTTT CASSRAQGRNQPQHF
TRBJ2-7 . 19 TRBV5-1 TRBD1 TGCGCCAGCAGCTTGGAACCACCCCGTAGACAGGGGGCCTCCTACGAGCAGTACTTC CASSLEPPRRQGASYEQYF
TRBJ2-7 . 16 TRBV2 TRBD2 TGTGCCAGCAGTCCCGCTGGACTAGCGATCTCCTACGAGCAGTACTTC CASSPAGLAISYEQYF
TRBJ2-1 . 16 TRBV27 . TGTGCCAGCAGTTTATTAGTAGCCAGGGGCTACAATGAGCAGTTCTTC CASSLLVARGYNEQFF
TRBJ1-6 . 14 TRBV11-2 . TGTGCCAGCAGCCCAGGGGTCGTGGCGTCACCCCTCCACTTT CASSPGVVASPLHF
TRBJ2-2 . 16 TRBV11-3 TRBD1 TGTGCCAGCAGCGGGTACAGGGGATCGAACACCGGGGAGCTGTTTTTT CASSGYRGSNTGELFF
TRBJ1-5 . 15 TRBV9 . TGTGCCAGCAGCGTAGCTGTTGGAGGGGATCAGCCCCAGCATTTT CASSVAVGGDQPQHF
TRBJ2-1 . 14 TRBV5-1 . TGCGCCAGCAGCTTGAGGGCTAGCGCCAATGAGCAGTTCTTC CASSLRASANEQFF
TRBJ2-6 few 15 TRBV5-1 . TGCGCCAGCAGCTTGAGACTCCCGGGGGCCAACGTCCTGACTTTC CASSLRLPGANVLTF
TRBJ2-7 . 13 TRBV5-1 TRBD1 TGCGCCAGCAGGCAGGGGGAATCCTACGAGCAGTACTTC CASRQGESYEQYF
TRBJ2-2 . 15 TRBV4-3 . TGCGCCAGCAGCCAAGACCCCGGGAACACCGGGGAGCTGTTTTTT CASSQDPGNTGELFF
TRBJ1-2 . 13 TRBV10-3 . TGTGCCATCAATGGGGGCGGGAACTATGGCTACACCTTC CAINGGGNYGYTF
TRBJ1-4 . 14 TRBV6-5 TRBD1 TGTGCCAGCAGTCGAGGACAGGGCAATGAAAAACTGTTTTTT CASSRGQGNEKLFF
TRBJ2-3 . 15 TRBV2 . TGTGCCAGCCGAGACCCTACTAAGGGCACAGATACGCAGTATTTT CASRDPTKGTDTQYF
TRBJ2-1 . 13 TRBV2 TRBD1 TGTGCCAGCAGTGTCGACAGGGGAAATGAGCAGTTCTTC CASSVDRGNEQFF
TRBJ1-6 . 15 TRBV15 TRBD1 TGTGCCACCAGCGCCGTCCGGGGACAGTCTTCACCCCTCCACTTT CATSAVRGQSSPLHF
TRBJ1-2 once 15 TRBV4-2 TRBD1 TGTGCCAGCAGCCAAGACCGGACAGGGATCTATGGCTACACCTTC CASSQDRTGIYGYTF
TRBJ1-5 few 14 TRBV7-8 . TGTGCCAGCAGCTTAGCCAACAGGGATCAGCCCCAGCATTTT CASSLANRDQPQHF
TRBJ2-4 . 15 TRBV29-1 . TGCAGCGTTGGGCAGGGGCGACTAGCCAAAAACATTCAGTACTTC CSVGQGRLAKNIQYF
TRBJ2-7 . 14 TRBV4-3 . TGCGCCAGCAGCCAAGATTCCCCTGCCAGTGTGCAGTACTTC CASSQDSPASVQYF
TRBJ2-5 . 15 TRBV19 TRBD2 TGTGCCAGTAGCTCGACGGCTAGCGGGAGTCAGACCCAGTACTTC CASSSTASGSQTQYF
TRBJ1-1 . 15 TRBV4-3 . TGCGCCAGCAGCCAAGATATAAAGGGGATTTGGGTAGCTTTCTTT CASSQDIKGIWVAFF
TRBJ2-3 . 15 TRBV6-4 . TGTGCCAGCAGTGATCAGACAAACCCTTCCGATACGCAGTATTTT CASSDQTNPSDTQYF
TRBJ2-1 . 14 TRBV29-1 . TGCAGCGTTGTAGGGACTGGGAAAACAAGTGAGCAGTTCTTC CSVVGTGKTSEQFF
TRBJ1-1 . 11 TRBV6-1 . TGTGCCAGCGGGGGCCGGGGTGGAGCTTTCTTT CASGGRGGAFF
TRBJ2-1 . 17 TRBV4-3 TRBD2 TGCGCCAGCAGCCAAGATCGGGGCGGGGGGGTATACAATGAGCAGTTCTTC CASSQDRGGGVYNEQFF
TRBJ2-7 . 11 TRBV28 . TGTGCCAGCAGTGAGGGTTACGAGCAGTACTTC CASSEGYEQYF
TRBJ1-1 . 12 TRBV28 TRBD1 TGTGCCAGCAGTCCGACAGGGTACAAAGCTTTCTTT CASSPTGYKAFF